The source of this TCR beta chain is a study of blood T cell repertoires in COVID-19. Turning to the study itself: The samples span acute and convalescent COVID-19 from the United States, Italy and Spain. The cDNA or gDNA used as material had been derived from T cells, B-cell-depleted T cells, or PBMCs.

With 6 bases removed from V and 7 bases from J, the gap between germline ends came to 11 bases. Germline V gives CDR1 KGHSH, CDR2 LQKENI. The CDR3 loop spans 12 amino acids. Original processing methods: Reference gene primer amplification gave estimated nucleated cell counts. The data were produced by immunoSEQ multiplex PCR, yet TCRdb's version contains in-frame clones alone and is incomplete. The V and J calls and clone size come from that table; D and trimming were worked out from the DNA. The sample yields some 120,000 clones, around 82% seen once. The rearrangement joins TRBV18 to TRBJ2-3, with D perhaps TRBD1 (6 bases). Sequencing input: peripheral blood. This TCR came from a woman between 25 and 40 years old who had recovered from COVID-19. CDR3 in amino acids: CASSNRENTQYF. CDR3 nucleotide sequence: TGTGCCAGCTCGAACAGGGAAAATACGCAGTATTTT.